This T cell receptor beta chain derives from a study of OX40 agonist ivuxolimab in advanced cancers. Across the study: Each patient was given ivuxolimab into a vein every 2 weeks, at 0.01 to 10 mg/kg. Participants, approximately 81% male, averaged approximately 56 years of age, ranging from about 23 to 79. Study-wide results and caveats: Expanded peripheral T-cell antigen specificity went undetermined.

Trimming removed 1 base at V and 0 bases at J, with 13 bases between. Germline CDR1 reads SGHTA; CDR2 reads FQGNSA. This CDR3 is 17 amino acids long. The method was immunoSEQ multiplex PCR; TCRdb's version includes in-frame clones alone and lacks a portion of them. The sample holds 90,000 or so clones, around nine tenths seen once. Concerning this clone itself: Its specificity is not known.

Sequenced material: CD4+ or CD8+ T cells sorted from blood, taken in a trial of the OX40 agonist ivuxolimab. The clonotype comes from an adult with an advanced solid tumor such as melanoma, head and neck, liver or kidney cancer. The genes are TRBV7-2 and TRBJ1-3, with D hard to call. CDR3: CASSLEPMAASGNTIYF. The DNA of the CDR3 is TGTGCCAGCAGCTTAGAACCTATGGCAGCCTCTGGAAACACCATATATTTT.